This T cell receptor (beta chain) was sequenced during a study of blood T cells in healthy people across ages. With a J-beta primer mix and a sample-barcoded 5' primer, a second PCR ran roughly 6 to 11 cycles. TCRdb redid the calling of the 5' RACE reads with MiXCR, one entry per CDR3 protein. The table shows over 750,000 distinct CDR3 sequences, with just under 25% occurring only once. The CDR3 spans 15 residues. Germline trimming cut 2 bases from V and 6 bases from J; bases unmatched to any gene: 9. CDR1 is SGHTA and CDR2 is FQGNSA in the germline V gene. There were at least 6 micrograms of total RNA extracted from every sample. These data also formed part of another study, on T cells of mothers and their children. As that study records: The sample comes from fewer than 10 healthy Caucasian donors: mothers and children.

This TCR was recovered from a boy aged 10-17 years in good health. Sequences were obtained from blood. The chain joins TRBV7-2 to TRBJ2-7, with 8 bases matching TRBD2. CDR3 DNA: TGTGCCAGCAGCTTATTAACCGGGACTAGAGGCGAGCAGTACTTC. This sequence encodes CASSLLTGTRGEQYF.